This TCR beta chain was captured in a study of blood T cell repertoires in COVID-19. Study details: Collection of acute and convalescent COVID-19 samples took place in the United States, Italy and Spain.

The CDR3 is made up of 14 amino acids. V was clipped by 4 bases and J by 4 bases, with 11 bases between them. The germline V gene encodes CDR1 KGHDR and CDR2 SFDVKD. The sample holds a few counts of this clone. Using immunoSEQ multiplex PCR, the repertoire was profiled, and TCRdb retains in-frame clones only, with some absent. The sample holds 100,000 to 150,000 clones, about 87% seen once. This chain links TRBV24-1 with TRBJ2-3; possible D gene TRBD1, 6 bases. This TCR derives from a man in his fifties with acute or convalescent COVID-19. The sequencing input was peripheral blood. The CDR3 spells CATSDARTADTQYF. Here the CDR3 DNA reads TGTGCCACCAGTGACGCAAGGACAGCAGATACGCAGTATTTT.